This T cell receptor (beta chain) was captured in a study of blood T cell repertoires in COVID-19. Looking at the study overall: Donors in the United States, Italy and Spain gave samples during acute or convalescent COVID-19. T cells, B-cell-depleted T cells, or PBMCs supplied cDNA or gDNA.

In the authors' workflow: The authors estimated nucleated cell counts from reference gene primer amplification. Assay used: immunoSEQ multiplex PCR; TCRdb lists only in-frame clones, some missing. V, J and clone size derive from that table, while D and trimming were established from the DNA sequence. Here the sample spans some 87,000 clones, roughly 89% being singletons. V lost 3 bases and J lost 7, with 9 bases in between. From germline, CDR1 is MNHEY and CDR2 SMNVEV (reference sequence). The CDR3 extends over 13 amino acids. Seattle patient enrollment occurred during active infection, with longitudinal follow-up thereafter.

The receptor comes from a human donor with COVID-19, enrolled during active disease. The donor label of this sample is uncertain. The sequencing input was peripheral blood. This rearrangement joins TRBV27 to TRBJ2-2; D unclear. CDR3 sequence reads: CASSFSTGGELFF. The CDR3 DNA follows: TGTGCCAGCAGTTTTAGCACTGGCGGGGAGCTGTTTTTT.